The clone carrying this T cell receptor beta chain occurred many times. The antigen remains undetermined. The record originates from a study of T-cell reconstitution after alpha-beta-depleted transplantation in children. Library preparation (for TCRbeta) was performed with unique molecular identifiers. TCRdb used MiXCR to reprocess the PCR reads, holding one entry per CDR3 protein. The sample has around 100,000 distinct CDR3 sequences; around 6% are singletons. Study-level findings and limits: Some patients' high day-60 TCRbeta diversity was traced to surviving recipient T cells and thymic progenitors. From newly produced T cells came most of the T-cell counts and diversity one year after transplant.

The source was PBMCs, mostly from graft donor cells, collected 60 days after TCRalphabeta/CD19-depleted stem cell transplant. The receptor was isolated from a female patient under 10 years old who had a stem cell transplant for Fanconi anemia, so the T cells may come from the graft donor.

The CDR3 is CASSLRGGPGELFF. CDR3 sequence (DNA): TGTGCCAGCAGTTTAAGAGGAGGCCCCGGGGAGCTGTTTTTT. V usage is TRBV28 and J usage is TRBJ2-2; D possibly corresponds to TRBD2 (5 bases). The ends were cut back, 2 bases at V and 6 bases at J, with 10 bases in the middle. The CDR3 totals 14 residues. The germline V gene encodes CDR1 MDHEN and CDR2 SYDVKM.